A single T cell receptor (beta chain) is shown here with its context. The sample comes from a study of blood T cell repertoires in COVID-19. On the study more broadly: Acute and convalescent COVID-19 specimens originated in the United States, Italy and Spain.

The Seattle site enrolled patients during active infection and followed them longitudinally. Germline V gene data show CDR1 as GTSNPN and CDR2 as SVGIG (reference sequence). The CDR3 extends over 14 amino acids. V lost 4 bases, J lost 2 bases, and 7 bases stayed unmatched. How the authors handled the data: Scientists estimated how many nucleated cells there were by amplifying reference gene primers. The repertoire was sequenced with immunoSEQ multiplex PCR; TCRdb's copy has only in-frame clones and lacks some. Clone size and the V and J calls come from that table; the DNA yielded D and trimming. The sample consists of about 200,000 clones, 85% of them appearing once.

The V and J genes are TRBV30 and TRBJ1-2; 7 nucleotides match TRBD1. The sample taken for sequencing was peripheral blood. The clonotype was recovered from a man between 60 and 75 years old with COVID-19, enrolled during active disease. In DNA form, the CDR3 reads TGTGCCTGGACGGACTACAGGGGAAACTATGGCTACACCTTC. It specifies CAWTDYRGNYGYTF. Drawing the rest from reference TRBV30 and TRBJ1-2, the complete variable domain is SQTIHQWPATLVQPVGSPLSLECTVEGTSNPNLYWYRQAAGRGLQLLFYSVGIGQISSEVPQNLSASRPQDRQFILSSKKLLLSDSGFYLCAWTDYRGNYGYTFGSGTRLTVV.